What follows are 28 T cell receptor beta chains derived from one specimen sequenced in a study of human T cells and chemical hapten exposure. The time point is: patch test 2, 6 weeks after DPC sensitization. Treatment: therapeutic diphenylcyclopropenone sensitization with weekly scalp DPC. TCRdb re-derived calls from the RACE reads in MiXCR, one entry per CDR3 protein. There are about 81,000 distinct CDR3 sequences in the sample; about a tenth occur only once, and 2% to 2.5% lies in the top ten. This specimen was whole blood, taken in connection with sensitization to the hapten diphenylcyclopropenone (DPC). All receptors derive from a young woman with alopecia areata. Some clones in this sample may be carry-over from other donors' samples.

This clonotype was counted many times. The chain is built from TRBV12-3 or TRBV12-4 and TRBJ1-4; no definite D call. The CDR3 has 14 amino acids. The V and J ends lost 8 bases and 0 bases respectively, with 10 bases between them. CDR3 sequence: CASSGHSTNEKLFF. The DNA for the CDR3 is TGTGCCAGCTCGGGCCATTCAACTAATGAAAAACTGTTTTTT.

This clonotype was counted at least ten times. This sequence joins TRBV20-1 and TRBJ1-1; a possible D gene is TRBD1 (6 bases). This CDR3 contains 12 residues. Per the germline V gene, CDR1 is DFQATT and CDR2 is SNEGSKA (reference sequence). Trimming pared 6 bases from V and 4 bases from J, leaving 12 bases between. CDR3 sequence reads: CSAPGDGTEAFF. The CDR3 nucleotides are TGCAGTGCACCAGGGGATGGCACTGAAGCTTTCTTT.

This sequence joins TRBV9 and TRBJ1-1; D perhaps matches TRBD1 (6 bases). This CDR3 is 15 amino acids long. Germline CDR1 and CDR2: SGDLS and YYNGEE. Trimming took 3 bases from V and 4 from J, leaving 16 bases between them. In DNA, the CDR3 is TGTGCCAGCAGCGGCCGGGGGCAGGCAGGCACTGAAGCTTTCTTT. Its translation: CASSGRGQAGTEAFF.

This clonotype turned up a few times. V usage is TRBV2 and J usage is TRBJ2-2; D unresolved. Per the germline V gene, CDR1 is SNHLY and CDR2 is FYNNEI. The length of the CDR3 is 15 residues. The V gene lost 0 bases and the J gene lost 0 bases, with 5 bases spanning the gap. Written as DNA, the CDR3 is TGTGCCAGCAGTGAAGCAACAGCGAACACCGGGGAGCTGTTTTTT. Translated: CASSEATANTGELFF.

Only a few counts were recorded for this clonotype. The V gene is TRBV6-6, the J gene TRBJ2-2; D is possibly TRBD2 (6 bases). Germline values: CDR1 MNHNY, CDR2 SVGAGI (reference sequence). Trimming removed 2 bases at V and 6 bases at J, with 19 bases between. The CDR3 is 17 residues long. CDR3 DNA: TGTGCCAGCAGTTACCGAGTTGGAGGGGCTAGATCCGGGGAGCTGTTTTTT. Its translation is CASSYRVGGARSGELFF.

The chain carries TRBV5-4 and TRBJ2-1; D ambiguous. Germline V CDR1 and CDR2: SGHNT, YYREEE (reference sequence). The CDR3 runs 15 residues. V lost 4 bases to trimming and J lost 2 bases, with 13 bases between them. The CDR3 is CASSRDGTTYNEQFF. CDR3 nucleotides: TGTGCCAGCAGCCGAGACGGAACTACCTACAATGAGCAGTTCTTC.

This clonotype was seen a few times. V is TRBV7-2 and J is TRBJ2-2; possibly TRBD1 for D (6 bases). The V gene's germline CDR1 is SGHTA and CDR2 FQGNSA. The V gene lost 3 bases and the J gene lost 6 bases, with 11 bases spanning the gap. The CDR3 extends over 14 amino acids. The CDR3 spells CASSLYRVSGELFF. The CDR3, as DNA: TGTGCCAGCAGCTTGTACAGGGTGTCCGGGGAGCTGTTTTTT. The whole variable domain, remainder taken from reference TRBV7-2 and TRBJ2-2, is GAGVSQSPSNKVTEKGKDVELRCDPISGHTALYWYRQSLGQGLEFLIYFQGNSAPDKSGLPSDRFSAERTGGSVSTLTIQRTQQEDSAVYLCASSLYRVSGELFFGEGSRLTVL.

This clonotype was recorded many times. J is TRBJ2-5 and V is TRBV6-5; perhaps TRBD2 as D (5 bases). V lost 7 bases and J lost 5, with 20 bases in between. There are 15 residues in the CDR3. Germline CDR1 is MNHEY and CDR2 is SVGAGI. CDR3 sequence: CASTRAPLKGETQYF. The CDR3 DNA sequence: TGTGCCAGCACGAGGGCTCCCCTGAAGGGCGAGACCCAGTACTTC.

V and J are TRBV7-2 and TRBJ2-5; D unresolved. CDR3 length: 15 residues. Trimming removed 2 bases at V and 3 bases at J, with 13 bases between. The germline CDR1 and CDR2 sequences are SGHTA and FQGNSA. The CDR3 here is CASSLFGSGKETQYF. DNA for the CDR3: TGTGCCAGCAGCTTATTTGGGTCTGGCAAAGAGACCCAGTACTTC.

Many counts were recorded for this clonotype. V is TRBV9 and J is TRBJ2-7, with D possibly being TRBD2 (6 bases). The CDR3 consists of 15 residues. Trimming removed 0 bases at V and 2 bases at J, with 12 bases between. The V gene's germline CDR1 is SGDLS and CDR2 YYNGEE. The CDR3 bases are TGTGCCAGCAGCGTAGGGCTAGCGCCGGCCTACGAGCAGTACTTC. Translation gives CASSVGLAPAYEQYF.

This chain links TRBV7-9 with TRBJ1-1; D remains unclear. The germline gives CDR1 SEHNR, CDR2 FQNEAQ (reference sequence). Trimming removed 3 bases at V and 6 bases at J, with 8 bases between. This CDR3 has 12 residues. Here the CDR3 DNA reads TGTGCCAGCAGCTTTCTTCGGGCTGAAGCTTTCTTT. This sequence encodes CASSFLRAEAFF.

This clonotype was counted a few times. The chain joins TRBV29-1 to TRBJ1-2; 10 nucleotides align to TRBD1. The CDR3 covers 15 residues. The V and J ends lost 3 bases and 8 bases, in that order; junction bases with no gene match: 12. Germline V lookup: CDR1 SQVTM, CDR2 ANQGSEA. Written as DNA, the CDR3 is TGCAGCGTTGAGGAGCATGGGACAGGGGTAGAAGGCTACACCTTC. This encodes CSVEEHGTGVEGYTF.

This clonotype was seen at least ten times. V is TRBV4-3 and J is TRBJ1-5, with a tentative D call TRBD1 (5 bases). Looked up from germline, CDR1 is LGHNA and CDR2 is YSLEER. The CDR3 extends over 16 amino acids. V was shortened by 0 bases and J by 4 bases, with 13 bases between the two germline ends. The CDR3, as DNA: TGCGCCAGCAGCCAAGACCTGGGACTGCCTAATCAGCCCCAGCATTTT. It specifies CASSQDLGLPNQPQHF.

The chain employs TRBV18 and TRBJ2-5; D gene ambiguous. The V gene lost 1 base and the J gene lost 2 bases, with 8 bases spanning the gap. Germline CDR1 is KGHSH and CDR2 is LQKENI. The CDR3 runs to 14 residues. CDR3 residues: CASSPRSTQETQYF. In DNA, the CDR3 is TGTGCCAGCTCACCACGGTCTACACAAGAGACCCAGTACTTC.

This clonotype was found many times. The J gene is TRBJ2-5, the V gene TRBV18; D gene unclear. The V gene lost 3 bases and the J gene lost 1 base, with 0 bases spanning the gap. CDR3 length: 11 amino acids. The germline CDR1 and CDR2 sequences are KGHSH and LQKENI. The CDR3 nucleotides are TGTGCCAGCTCACCCCAAGAGACCCAGTACTTC. This translates into CASSPQETQYF.

This clonotype was detected many times. The chain recombines TRBV6-2 or TRBV6-3 with TRBJ2-1; 7 nucleotides align to TRBD2. From germline, CDR1 is MNHEY and CDR2 SVGEGT. The CDR3 contains 14 residues. With 6 bases clipped from V and 6 bases from J, the junction kept 8 bases outside the gene matches. This CDR3 reads CASRAPGLGNEQFF. DNA of the CDR3: TGTGCCAGCAGGGCTCCCGGACTAGGCAATGAGCAGTTCTTC.

This clonotype appeared many times. The CDR3, as DNA: TGTGCCAGTAGTCGCAGGGGCCGCGGACAAGAGACCCAGTACTTC. This gives the protein CASSRRGRGQETQYF. The chain combines TRBV19 with TRBJ2-5, with D maybe TRBD1 (6 bases). Germline V gives CDR1 LNHDA, CDR2 SQIVND (reference sequence). V lost 5 bases and J 2 bases, leaving 15 bases between the germline ends. The CDR3 has 15 amino acids.

This clonotype has a count of ten or more. The rearrangement joins TRBV7-8 to TRBJ1-5; the match to TRBD1 covers 9 bases. Germline V lookup: CDR1 SGHVS, CDR2 FQNEAQ. The junction had 3 bases not matched to a gene; V was cut back by 4 bases and J by 5 bases. CDR3 length: 14 amino acids. The CDR3 loop is CASSWGQGDQPQHF. The CDR3 DNA reads TGTGCCAGCAGCTGGGGACAGGGCGATCAGCCCCAGCATTTT. The whole variable domain, filled in from reference TRBV7-8 and TRBJ1-5, reads GAGVSQSPRYKVAKRGQDVALRCDPISGHVSLFWYQQALGQGPEFLTYFQNEAQLDKSGLPSDRFFAERPEGSVSTLKIQRTQQEDSAVYLCASSWGQGDQPQHFGDGTRLSIL.

The genes are TRBV7-6 and TRBJ2-3; D is unclear. The CDR3 sequence is 15 residues long. V lost 2 bases and J 0 bases, leaving 9 bases between the germline ends. The germline V gene encodes CDR1 SGHVS and CDR2 FNYEAQ. This chain's CDR3 is CASSLPPGSTDTQYF. As DNA, the CDR3 is TGTGCCAGCAGCTTACCGCCAGGCAGCACAGATACGCAGTATTTT.

There are many counts of this clonotype. The gene calls are TRBV5-1 and TRBJ2-3; no clear D. V was shortened by 5 bases and J by 7 bases, with 8 bases between the two germline ends. Germline CDR1 is SGHRS and CDR2 is YFSETQ. The CDR3 contains 11 residues. In DNA, the CDR3 is TGCGCCAGCAGGGGTGGAAATACGCAGTATTTT. This sequence encodes CASRGGNTQYF.

This clonotype was seen only a few times. The rearrangement uses TRBV7-8 and TRBJ2-5, with 15 bases identical to TRBD2. V lost 5 bases to trimming and J lost 4 bases; unmatched junction nucleotides: 11. There are 18 residues in the CDR3. Germline-derived CDR1 and CDR2 are SGHVS and FQNEAQ. CDR3 bases: TGTGCCAGCAGCCAACCTCTCGGACTAGCGGGAGGGTTAGAGACCCAGTACTTC. Protein: CASSQPLGLAGGLETQYF. Full variable domain (rest looked up from reference TRBV7-8 and TRBJ2-5): GAGVSQSPRYKVAKRGQDVALRCDPISGHVSLFWYQQALGQGPEFLTYFQNEAQLDKSGLPSDRFFAERPEGSVSTLKIQRTQQEDSAVYLCASSQPLGLAGGLETQYFGPGTRLLVL.

This clonotype was found a few times. V gene TRBV29-1 combines with J gene TRBJ2-5; unclear D gene. Trimming pared 4 bases from V and 5 bases from J, leaving 11 bases between. CDR3 length: 12 amino acids. Germline V gene data show CDR1 as SQVTM and CDR2 as ANQGSEA. Written as DNA, the CDR3 is TGCAGCGTTGGGACCGTGGAGGAGACCCAGTACTTC. Translating gives CSVGTVEETQYF.

In its sample, this clonotype was seen many times. The chain combines TRBV29-1 with TRBJ1-2; 7 bases agree with TRBD1. Trimming took 3 bases from V and 0 from J; bases not matched to a gene: 4. The germline V gene has CDR1 SQVTM and CDR2 ANQGSEA. This CDR3 has 14 residues. CDR3 nucleotides: TGCAGCGTTGATAGGACAGGATCTAACTATGGCTACACCTTC. Its translation: CSVDRTGSNYGYTF. The full variable domain, with the rest looked up from reference TRBV29-1 and TRBJ1-2, is SAVISQKPSRDICQRGTSLTIQCQVDSQVTMMFWYRQQPGQSLTLIATANQGSEATYESGFVIDKFPISRPNLTFSTLTVSNMSPEDSSIYLCSVDRTGSNYGYTFGSGTRLTVV.

This clonotype was observed a few times. The genes are TRBV6-6 and TRBJ1-1; 7 nucleotides align to TRBD1. CDR3 length: 13 amino acids. Germline trimming cut 6 bases from V and 5 bases from J; bases unmatched to any gene: 6. From germline, CDR1 is MNHNY and CDR2 SVGAGI (reference sequence). CDR3 sequence reads: CASRGQVGTEAFF. The CDR3 DNA sequence: TGTGCCAGCAGAGGACAGGTGGGAACTGAAGCTTTCTTT.

This chain connects TRBV6-1 to TRBJ1-2; D is uncertain. The CDR3 runs 15 residues. Trimming took 0 bases from V and 0 from J, leaving 8 bases between them. The germline V gene has CDR1 MNHNS and CDR2 SASEGT. The CDR3 DNA follows: TGTGCCAGCAGTGAAGCGGGCGCCACTAACTATGGCTACACCTTC. It codes for CASSEAGATNYGYTF.

This clonotype was seen many times. The chain employs TRBV30 and TRBJ2-7; D possibly matches TRBD1 or TRBD2 (5 bases each). Trimming pared 1 base from V and 1 base from J, leaving 8 bases between. CDR1 is GTSNPN, CDR2 SVGIG, per germline (reference sequence). This CDR3 region has 13 residues. CDR3 region: CAWSGGYSYEQYF. CDR3 coding DNA: TGTGCCTGGAGTGGGGGGTATTCCTACGAGCAGTACTTC.

This clonotype came up a few times. The chain carries TRBV2 and TRBJ2-5; no clear D. CDR1 and CDR2 from the germline V gene are SNHLY and FYNNEI. Trimming shortened V by 3 bases and J by 0 bases, and 5 bases separated the two germline ends. This CDR3 has 13 amino acids. The CDR3 is CASSDQYQETQYF. The CDR3 DNA follows: TGTGCCAGCAGTGATCAGTACCAAGAGACCCAGTACTTC.

The sample holds many counts of this clonotype. J is TRBJ2-1 and V is TRBV12-3 or TRBV12-4; D may be TRBD1 (5 bases). The V end was cut by 5 bases, the J end by 4 bases, with 9 bases between. This CDR3 comprises 13 residues. The CDR3 coding sequence is TGTGCCAGCAGTCTGACAGTATACAATGAGCAGTTCTTC. Its translation is CASSLTVYNEQFF.